The rows below give T cell receptor beta chains drawn from one sample of a study of shared clonotypes between healthy human individuals. TCRdb's copy holds only in-frame clones and misses some; the assay was immunoSEQ multiplex PCR. Among 650,000 to 800,000 clones listed, 55% to 75% were seen once. Sequencing input: memory CD4+ T cells sorted from blood. The receptors derive from a young woman in good health. CDR3s include the opening cysteine and the closing phenylalanine or tryptophan. A D gene is named only where the DNA matches it firmly. Clone size is shown for a subset of rows, as once, few, many or a class of expanded clone.

>TRBV7-8|TRBJ2-5|-|TRBD1
TGTGCCAGCAGCGAGGGGACAGGGGAAGAGACCCAGTACTTC
CASSEGTGEETQYF
>TRBV28|TRBJ1-2|-|-
TGTGCCAGCAGTTTACAGGGACTCTTTTCCGGCTACACCTTC
CASSLQGLFSGYTF
>TRBV5-1|TRBJ1-1|many|TRBD1
TGCGCCAGCAGCTCGGGGACAGGAGGGACTGAAGCTTTCTTT
CASSSGTGGTEAFF
>TRBV7-6|TRBJ2-2|many|-
TGTGCCAGCAGCTTAGGGACTACTACCGGGGAGCTGTTTTTT
CASSLGTTTGELFF
>TRBV5-1|TRBJ2-2|few|-
TGCGCCAGCAGCTCCGGGACCCAGAACACCGGGGAGCTGTTTTTT
CASSSGTQNTGELFF
>TRBV15|TRBJ1-1|once|TRBD1
TGTGCCACCAGCAGACAAGTAGGGGGCCACACTGAAGCTTTCTTT
CATSRQVGGHTEAFF
>TRBV11-2|TRBJ2-5|few|-
TGTGCCAGCAGCCCTGGGACTGCCACGGGAACCCAGTACTTC
CASSPGTATGTQYF
>TRBV7-6|TRBJ2-3|-|TRBD2
TGTGCCAGCAGCTTAGAGGGTAGCGGGAGGACAGATACGCAGTATTTT
CASSLEGSGRTDTQYF
>TRBV30|TRBJ1-3|-|-
TGTGCCATGACAGTAAACACCATATATTTT
CAMTVNTIYF
>TRBV28|TRBJ2-6|few|-
TGTGCCAGCAGTTTTTACAGGAGCTCTGGGGCCAACGTCCTGACTTTC
CASSFYRSSGANVLTF
>TRBV28|TRBJ2-2|-|TRBD2
TGTGCCAGCAGTTCTGATCTAGCGGGAGGCCGCTTCATGACCGGGGAGCTGTTTTTT
CASSSDLAGGRFMTGELFF
>TRBV10-2|TRBJ1-4|few|TRBD1
TGCGCCAGCAGTCCCCGGGACAGGGTTTGGGAAAAACTGTTTTTT
CASSPRDRVWEKLFF
>TRBV28|TRBJ1-5|-|TRBD1
TGTGCCAGCAGACGCCGGGACAGGGCAAATCAGCCCCAGCATTTT
CASRRRDRANQPQHF
>TRBV10-1|TRBJ2-2|-|-
TGCGCCAGCAGTGATCCGACCGGGGATCGCGGGGAGCTGTTTTTT
CASSDPTGDRGELFF
>TRBV2|TRBJ2-7|-|-
TGTGCCAGCAAGGGCAGGGTCAGCTCCTACGAGCAGTACTTC
CASKGRVSSYEQYF
>TRBV5-1|TRBJ2-7|-|-
TGCGCCAGCAGCTTGGCCGGTTTACAGGGCTACGAGCAGTACTTC
CASSLAGLQGYEQYF
>TRBV29-1|TRBJ2-2|-|TRBD2
TGCAGCGTTACCGGGACTACCATGACCGGGGAGCTGTTTTTT
CSVTGTTMTGELFF
>TRBV25-1|TRBJ1-1|-|-
TGTGCCAGCAGTCATACGCTTCTTTTGAACACTGAAGCTTTCTTT
CASSHTLLLNTEAFF
>TRBV10-3|TRBJ2-1|-|-
TGTGCCATCAGTGAGTCCGTATACAATGAGCAGTTCTTC
CAISESVYNEQFF
>TRBV7-9|TRBJ1-1|-|-
TGTGCCAGCAGCTTAGGGTCCAGGACTTCGGGTGAAGCTTTCTTT
CASSLGSRTSGEAFF
>TRBV28|TRBJ2-4|once|-
TGTGCCAGCAGTTTATGGAGAAGAAACCTAGCCAAAAACATTCAGTACTTC
CASSLWRRNLAKNIQYF
>TRBV5-1|TRBJ1-4|many|-
TGCGCCAGCAGCCATAAGTCAGCTGGGGAAAAACTGTTTTTT
CASSHKSAGEKLFF
>TRBV5-6|TRBJ2-1|-|TRBD2
TGTGCCAGCAGCTACACCGGGAGGGCTTACAATGGGCAGTTCTTC
CASSYTGRAYNGQFF
>TRBV5-1|TRBJ2-7|-|TRBD2
TGCGCCAGCAGAGCGGGGGGCGACTCCTACGAGCAGTACTTC
CASRAGGDSYEQYF
>TRBV18|TRBJ1-2|-|-
TGTGCCAGCTCACCCGATCTAGCTAACTATGGCTACACCTTC
CASSPDLANYGYTF
>TRBV5-5|TRBJ2-1|-|TRBD2
TGTGCCAGCAGCTTACTAGCGGGAGGGCCGTGGAATGAGCAGTTCTTC
CASSLLAGGPWNEQFF
>TRBV7-8|TRBJ2-7|few|TRBD1
TGTGCCAGCAGCCGAAAGACAGGGACGTACCGAATCCCCTACGAGCAGTACTTC
CASSRKTGTYRIPYEQYF
>TRBV25-1|TRBJ1-4|-|TRBD1
TGTGCCAGCAGTGGCCCCATCGACAGGGGGCGCGAAAAACTGTTTTTT
CASSGPIDRGREKLFF
>TRBV7-3|TRBJ2-3|few|TRBD1
TGTGCCAGCAGCACGGGACAGGGAGACACAGATACGCAGTATTTT
CASSTGQGDTDTQYF
>TRBV28|TRBJ1-3|few|-
TGTGCCAGCAGTTTACACGGTGGGGACGAGGTGGGCGGAAACACCATATATTTT
CASSLHGGDEVGGNTIYF
>TRBV27|TRBJ2-7|-|TRBD2
TGTGCCAGCAGAGAGACTAGCGGACACTACGAGCAGTACTTC
CASRETSGHYEQYF
>TRBV5-6|TRBJ2-1|few|-
TGTGCCAGCAGCGAAGAGCTGGGCCACTCCTACAATGAGCAGTTCTTC
CASSEELGHSYNEQFF
>TRBV27|TRBJ1-2|-|-
TGTGCCAGCAGTTTAGAGTGGGGGGCTCCATATGGCTACACCTTC
CASSLEWGAPYGYTF
>TRBV5-1|TRBJ1-4|once|TRBD1
TGCGCCAGCAGCTTCTCGACAGGGGAAGAAAAACTGTTTTTT
CASSFSTGEEKLFF
>TRBV2|TRBJ1-5|few|-
TGTGCCAGCAGCAGAGGCAATCAGCCCCAGCATTTT
CASSRGNQPQHF
>TRBV18|TRBJ2-1|-|-
TGTGCCAGCTCACCCGAGAGACTGTACGATGAGCAGTTCTTC
CASSPERLYDEQFF
>TRBV6-5|TRBJ1-2|-|-
TGTGCCAGCAGTTACTCGCCAGCGCAGAACTATGGCTACACCTTC
CASSYSPAQNYGYTF
>TRBV18|TRBJ1-4|-|TRBD1
TGTGCCAGCTCACCACCGGACAGGGGTGAAGAAAAACTGTTTTTT
CASSPPDRGEEKLFF
>TRBV11-2|TRBJ2-1|few|-
TGTGCCAGCAGCCTAACCAGGCACTACAATGAGCAGTTCTTC
CASSLTRHYNEQFF
>TRBV27|TRBJ2-7|-|-
TGTGCCAGCAGTAGCCACAGGGTAGTAAGCTACGAGCAGTACTTC
CASSSHRVVSYEQYF
>TRBV9|TRBJ1-4|-|-
TGTGCCAGCAGCAGGGGAATGGGTAATGAAAAACTGTTTTTT
CASSRGMGNEKLFF
>TRBV5-1|TRBJ2-1|-|TRBD2
TGCGCCAGCAAATCTAGCGGGACATGGAGGAATGAGCAGTTCTTC
CASKSSGTWRNEQFF
>TRBV7-2|TRBJ2-4|-|TRBD1
TGTGCCAGCAGCCCGAGACAGGGGGCTGAGAACATTCAGTACTTC
CASSPRQGAENIQYF
>TRBV7-8|TRBJ1-1|many|-
TGTGCCAGCCTTAGGGAAGGAGGGTTGAACACTGAAGCTTTCTTT
CASLREGGLNTEAFF
>TRBV27|TRBJ1-2|many|TRBD1
TGTGCCAGCAGTTTTTTGACAGGGGGAACTAACTATGGCTACACCTTC
CASSFLTGGTNYGYTF
>TRBV18|TRBJ1-4|-|-
TGTGCCAGCTCCCCTGGCCCCAACATAGTGGAAAAACTGTTTTTT
CASSPGPNIVEKLFF
>TRBV2|TRBJ1-3|-|TRBD1
TGTGCCAGCAGCAGACCGACAGGGGGCGCTTCTGGAAACACCATATATTTT
CASSRPTGGASGNTIYF
>TRBV6-5|TRBJ1-2|-|TRBD1
TGTGCCAGCAGCCAGGACAGGGCCTCATATGGCTACACCTTC
CASSQDRASYGYTF
>TRBV7-2|TRBJ1-1|-|-
TGTGCCAGCAGCTTAGAAGAGAGGCGGCCAAGCCGGAACACTGAAGCTTTCTTT
CASSLEERRPSRNTEAFF
>TRBV18|TRBJ2-3|-|TRBD2
TGTGCCAGCTCACCCAGCGGGATAAGGGAAAATACGCAGTATTTT
CASSPSGIRENTQYF
>TRBV28|TRBJ2-7|-|TRBD1
TGTGCCAGCAGACCGGGACAGGGAGTTTACGAGCAGTACTTC
CASRPGQGVYEQYF
>TRBV27|TRBJ2-6|once|-
TGTGCCCCCCCTAGGCGGATCTCTGGGGCCAACGTCCTGACTTTC
CAPPRRISGANVLTF
>TRBV30|TRBJ2-7|-|TRBD2
TGTGCCGGTAGCGGGAGCGCCAACTCCTACGAGCAGTACTTC
CAGSGSANSYEQYF
>TRBV27|TRBJ2-1|few|-
TGTGCCAGCAGTTCGGACAGACTGACCTACAATGAGCAGTTCTTC
CASSSDRLTYNEQFF
>TRBV6-6|TRBJ2-5|-|-
TGTGCCAGCAGTTACCTCCAGTCGGGGGCCCAAGAGACCCAGTACTTC
CASSYLQSGAQETQYF
>TRBV5-1|TRBJ2-5|-|TRBD2
TGCGCCAGCAGCTTGGAGGCCCGGGGGGTGGAGACCCAGTACTTC
CASSLEARGVETQYF